The subject of this entry is one T cell receptor beta chain. Its antigen is currently unknown. This entry is derived from a study of cytomegalovirus exposure and HLA in healthy donors. Study outcomes and limitations: Among donors in an Asian-associated ancestry cluster, a later analysis reportedly found fewer N-insertions than the roughly 610-donor mean.

The CDR3 has 11 residues. V gave up 9 bases and J gave up 4 bases, with 8 bases separating them. Germline lookup yields CDR1 SGHRS and CDR2 YFSETQ. 60 Vbeta and 13 Jbeta primers were used in PCR. Study processing details: Approximately 72 million unique TCR beta chains, 9.5 million to 11 million of them shared, were counted by a later analysis. Clones were sequenced by immunoSEQ multiplex PCR, and TCRdb holds only the in-frame ones, with some missing. That table gives V, J and clone size, and the DNA gave D and trimming. The sample has some 150,000 clones, over 75% seen once. Healthy people donating bone marrow made up the donors.

The rearrangement links TRBV5-1 to TRBJ1-5; unclear D gene. The source of this sequence is a man aged 40-49 years in good health and CMV-seronegative. Material for sequencing was PBMCs. DNA of the CDR3: TGCGCCACCGTCTCGAATCAGCCCCAGCATTTT. As protein: CATVSNQPQHF.